The entry below describes one T cell receptor beta chain. Its antigen is unidentified. Sequenced by immunoSEQ multiplex PCR; TCRdb stores in-frame clones only, minus some. The sample lists around 37,000 clones, around 83% occurring once. The data were obtained in a study of graft-versus-host responses after intestinal transplantation. Across the whole study: Among the recipients, transplants were multivisceral, liver-intestinal, or isolated intestinal. Following induction with anti-thymocyte globulin, all recipients were given tacrolimus and steroids for approximately 3 years.

Regarding the study as a whole: Early post-transplant declines in HvG were associated with peak levels of circulating GvH clones. When patients had graft-donor T cell macrochimerism, their allografts held high graft-versus-host to host-versus-graft clonal ratios.

Germline CDR1 SGHRS, CDR2 YFSETQ. CDR3 length: 15 residues. Losses at the gene ends were 2 bases for V and 4 bases for J; bases not matched to a gene: 6. V and J are TRBV5-1 and TRBJ2-7, with TRBD1 identical over 10 bases. The clonotype was recovered from a human patient who received an intestinal transplant, so some T cells may come from the graft donor. The material sequenced was PBMCs, taken about 1,000 days after transplant. This chain's CDR3 is CASSFPGQGSYEQYF. The CDR3 DNA sequence: TGCGCCAGCAGCTTCCCGGGACAGGGGTCTTACGAGCAGTACTTC.